This section outlines one T cell receptor beta chain sequence together with its context. Its cognate antigen is unknown. This sample stems from a study of T cells and Merkel cell carcinoma outcomes. The data were produced by immunoSEQ multiplex PCR, yet TCRdb's version contains in-frame clones alone and is incomplete. The sample holds 1,500 to 2,000 clones; approximately 90% are singletons and the top ten take more than 4%. Overall study findings and caveats: Repertoire plus T-cell density reportedly predicted Merkel cell carcinoma outcomes.

The germline CDR1 and CDR2 sequences are MGHDK and SYGVNS. The CDR3 length is 14 residues. V shed 1 base and J shed 3 bases, with 9 bases lying between them. The V gene is TRBV25-1, the J gene TRBJ1-2; D possibly corresponds to TRBD1 (5 bases). This sequence was found in a human donor with Merkel cell carcinoma. The material sequenced was tumor tissue from Merkel cell carcinoma. The CDR3 protein is CASSEWAGDYGYTF. The CDR3 nucleotides read TGTGCCAGCAGTGAATGGGCGGGGGACTATGGCTACACCTTC.